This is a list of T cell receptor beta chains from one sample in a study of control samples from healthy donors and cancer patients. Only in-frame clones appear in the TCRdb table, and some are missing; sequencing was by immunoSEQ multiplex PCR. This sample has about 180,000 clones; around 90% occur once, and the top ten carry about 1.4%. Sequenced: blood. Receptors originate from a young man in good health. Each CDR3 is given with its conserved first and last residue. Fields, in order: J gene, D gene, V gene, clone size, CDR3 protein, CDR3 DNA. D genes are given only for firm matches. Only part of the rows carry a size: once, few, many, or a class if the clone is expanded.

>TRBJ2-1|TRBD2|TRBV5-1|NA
CASSFRLAGGRGNEQFF
TGCGCCAGCAGCTTTCGGCTAGCGGGAGGTAGAGGCAATGAGCAGTTCTTC
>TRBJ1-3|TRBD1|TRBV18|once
CASSPPGQTISGNTIYF
TGTGCCAGCTCACCACCGGGACAGACGATCTCTGGAAACACCATATATTTT
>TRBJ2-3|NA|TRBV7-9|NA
CASSPGPTDTQYF
TGTGCCAGCAGCCCGGGACCCACAGATACGCAGTATTTT
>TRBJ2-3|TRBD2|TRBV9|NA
CASSVAASGRKDTQYF
TGTGCCAGCAGCGTAGCGGCTAGCGGGAGAAAAGATACGCAGTATTTT
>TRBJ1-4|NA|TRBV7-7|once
CASSTTGTRSTKLFF
TGTGCCAGCAGCACTACCGGGACAAGATCAACAAAACTGTTTTTT
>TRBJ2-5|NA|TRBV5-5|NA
CASRTLRAGIRETQYF
TGTGCCAGCAGAACTTTACGGGCAGGGATTCGTGAGACCCAGTACTTC
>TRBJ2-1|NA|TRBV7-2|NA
CASSLGRLDGEQFF
TGTGCCAGCAGCTTAGGACGACTAGATGGTGAGCAGTTCTTC
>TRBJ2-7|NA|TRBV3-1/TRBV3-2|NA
CASSQAGTFSSYEQYF
TGTGCCAGCAGCCAAGCAGGGACTTTTAGCTCCTACGAGCAGTACTTC
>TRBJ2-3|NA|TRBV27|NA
CASSLSRAGTDTQYF
TGTGCCAGCAGTTTAAGTCGGGCAGGCACAGATACGCAGTATTTT
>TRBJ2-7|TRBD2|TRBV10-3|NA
CAIGGGLVSYEQYF
TGTGCCATCGGAGGGGGACTAGTTTCCTACGAGCAGTACTTC
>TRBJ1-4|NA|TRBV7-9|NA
CASSPTLTTNEKLFF
TGTGCCAGCAGCCCGACCCTAACAACTAATGAAAAACTGTTTTTT